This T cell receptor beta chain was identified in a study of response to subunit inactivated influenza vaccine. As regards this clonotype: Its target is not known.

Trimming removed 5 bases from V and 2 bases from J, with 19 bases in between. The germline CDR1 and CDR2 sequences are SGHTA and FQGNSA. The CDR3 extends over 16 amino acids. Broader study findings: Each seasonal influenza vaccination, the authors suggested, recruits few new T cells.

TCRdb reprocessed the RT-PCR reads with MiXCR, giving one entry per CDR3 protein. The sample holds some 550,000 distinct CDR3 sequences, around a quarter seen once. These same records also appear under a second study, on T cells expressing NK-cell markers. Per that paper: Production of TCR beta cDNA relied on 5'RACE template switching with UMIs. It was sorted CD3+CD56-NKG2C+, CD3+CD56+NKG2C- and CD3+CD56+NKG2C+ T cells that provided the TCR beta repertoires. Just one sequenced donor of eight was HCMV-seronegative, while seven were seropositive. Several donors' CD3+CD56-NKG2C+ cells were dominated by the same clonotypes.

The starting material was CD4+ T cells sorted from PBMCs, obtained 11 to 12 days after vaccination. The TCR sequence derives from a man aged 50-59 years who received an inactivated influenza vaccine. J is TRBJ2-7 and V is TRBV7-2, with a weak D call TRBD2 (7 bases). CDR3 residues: CASSGKGGQITYEQYF. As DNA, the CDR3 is TGTGCCAGCAGCGGTAAGGGGGGGCAGATTACCTACGAGCAGTACTTC.